Following are 23 T cell receptor beta chains from one sample sequenced in a study of OX40 agonist ivuxolimab in advanced cancers. The library was prepared using the immunoSEQ multiplex PCR assay. TCRdb provides this immuneACCESS table in a form limited to in-frame rearrangements. Some clones are lacking; in checked studies, under half of them reflect an unresolved V gene, and why the rest are absent is not known. The sample yields fewer than 120,000 clones; roughly 87% were counted once. The ten largest clones add up to about 0.3% of the sample. The specimen comprised CD4+ or CD8+ T cells sorted from blood, sampled in a trial of the OX40 agonist ivuxolimab. Receptor source: an adult with an advanced solid tumor such as melanoma, head and neck, liver or kidney cancer.

The CDR3 is CASSLVRDQPQHF. The CDR3 DNA follows: TGTGCCAGCAGTTTGGTCAGGGATCAGCCCCAGCATTTT. V is TRBV27 and J is TRBJ1-5; tentative D call: TRBD1 (5 bases). Trimming left V 3 bases short and J 5 bases short, with 8 bases between. The CDR3 sequence is 13 residues long. The V gene's germline CDR1 is MNHEY and CDR2 SMNVEV (reference sequence).

J is TRBJ1-1 and V is TRBV6-1; D unresolved. Looked up from germline, CDR1 is MNHNS and CDR2 is SASEGT. V lost 5 bases to trimming and J lost 1 base, with 8 bases between them. The CDR3 spans 13 residues. CDR3 DNA: TGTGCCAGCAGTTTGATCCCGAACACTGAAGCTTTCTTT. It specifies CASSLIPNTEAFF.

The chain has TRBV28 and TRBJ2-7; D perhaps matches TRBD2 (6 bases). The CDR3 runs 14 residues. V was pared by 0 bases and J by 1 base, with 7 bases between. Germline V lookup: CDR1 MDHEN, CDR2 SYDVKM. DNA of the CDR3: TGTGCCAGCAGTTTATGGCGGGAATCCTACGAGCAGTACTTC. Protein product: CASSLWRESYEQYF.

The J gene is TRBJ2-2, the V gene TRBV19, with TRBD1 matching over 7 bases. The CDR3 covers 15 residues. The germline V gene encodes CDR1 LNHDA and CDR2 SQIVND (reference sequence). After removal of 4 bases from V and 0 bases from J, the junction contained 2 bases not matched to a gene. This CDR3 reads CASSTQGANTGELFF. In DNA, the CDR3 is TGTGCCAGTAGTACCCAGGGGGCGAACACCGGGGAGCTGTTTTTT.

The genes are TRBV25-1 and TRBJ1-2; a possible D gene is TRBD1 (5 bases). The CDR3 contains 15 residues. The V gene's germline CDR1 is MGHDK and CDR2 SYGVNS. V shed 7 bases and J shed 0 bases, with 15 bases lying between them. The CDR3 DNA reads as TGTGCCAGCAACCCCGGGGGGGTCCCTAACTATGGCTACACCTTC. Amino acid sequence: CASNPGGVPNYGYTF.

V is TRBV14 and J is TRBJ2-1; possible D gene TRBD1, 6 bases. This CDR3 spans 15 amino acids. CDR1 and CDR2 (germline): SGHDN, FVKESK. V lost 0 bases, J lost 5 bases, and 11 bases lay in between. The CDR3 DNA is TGTGCCAGCAGCCAAGAAACGTGGGACAACAATGAGCAGTTCTTC. Its protein is CASSQETWDNNEQFF. The full variable domain, its missing parts supplied by reference TRBV14 and TRBJ2-1, is EAGVTQFPSHSVIEKGQTVTLRCDPISGHDNLYWYRRVMGKEIKFLLHFVKESKQDESGMPNNRFLAERTGGTYSTLKVQPAELEDSGVYFCASSQETWDNNEQFFGPGTRLTVL.

On this clone itself: The sample has other DNA sequences that encode this CDR3 too. The J gene is TRBJ2-3, the V gene TRBV28; 7 bases match TRBD1. Germline V gene data show CDR1 as MDHEN and CDR2 as SYDVKM. V was clipped by 5 bases and J by 3 bases; unmatched bases: 11. This CDR3 spans 16 amino acids. The CDR3 here is CASSEQGSFGTDTQYF. In DNA form, the CDR3 reads TGTGCCAGCAGTGAACAGGGGAGTTTTGGGACAGATACGCAGTATTTT.

The chain links TRBV19 to TRBJ1-1, with D maybe TRBD1 (6 bases). Trimming left V 7 bases short and J 1 base short, with 10 bases between. Germline CDR1 and CDR2: LNHDA and SQIVND (reference sequence). This CDR3 is built from 13 residues. CDR3 protein: CASMSGQNTEAFF. The CDR3 region has the DNA TGTGCCAGTATGTCGGGACAGAACACTGAAGCTTTCTTT.

The J gene is TRBJ1-5, the V gene TRBV27; D remains unclear. Germline V gene sequence: CDR1 MNHEY, CDR2 SMNVEV (reference sequence). The V and J ends lost 5 bases and 0 bases respectively, with 14 bases between them. This CDR3 region has 16 residues. Written as DNA, the CDR3 is TGTGCCAGCAGTCCTAGGCTGGGTAGTAGCAATCAGCCCCAGCATTTT. Translation: CASSPRLGSSNQPQHF.

This clone appeared once. The rearrangement links TRBV7-3 to TRBJ2-3, with D unclear. Germline values: CDR1 SGHTA, CDR2 FQGTGA. Trimming removed 2 bases from V and 4 bases from J, with 10 bases in between. This CDR3 is 14 amino acids long. The CDR3: CASSLGRSADTQYF. For the CDR3, the DNA is TGTGCCAGCAGCTTAGGCAGGTCAGCAGATACGCAGTATTTT.

The V gene is TRBV5-5, the J gene TRBJ2-5; 8 positions agree with TRBD2. CDR3 size: 15 residues. Germline CDR1 and CDR2: SGHKS and YYEKEE (reference sequence). Trimming at V came to 0 bases and at J to 4 bases, leaving 5 bases not matched to a gene. The CDR3 bases are TGTGCCAGCAGCTTGGGTGACGCGGGGGGAGAGACCCAGTACTTC. This codes for CASSLGDAGGETQYF.

This clone was seen only once. This rearrangement joins TRBV7-2 to TRBJ1-1; the D gene is possibly TRBD1 (5 bases). The CDR3 totals 15 residues. CDR1 and CDR2 from the germline V gene are SGHTA and FQGNSA. The V and J ends lost 6 bases and 5 bases respectively, with 19 bases between them. The CDR3 DNA is TGTGCCAGCAGTCTAGAGGGGCCTCGAGGAACTGAAGCTTTCTTT. Protein: CASSLEGPRGTEAFF. The complete variable domain, with remaining parts taken from reference TRBV7-2 and TRBJ1-1, reads GAGVSQSPSNKVTEKGKDVELRCDPISGHTALYWYRQSLGQGLEFLIYFQGNSAPDKSGLPSDRFSAERTGGSVSTLTIQRTQQEDSAVYLCASSLEGPRGTEAFFGQGTRLTVV.

This clone was counted a few times. The chain employs TRBV2 and TRBJ1-5; weak D call: TRBD1 (5 bases). Germline values: CDR1 SNHLY, CDR2 FYNNEI. CDR3 length: 15 amino acids. V shed 3 bases and J shed 3 bases, with 12 bases lying between them. The CDR3 nucleotides are TGTGCCAGCAGTGACAAGACAGCTAACAATCAGCCCCAGCATTTT. Translation gives CASSDKTANNQPQHF.

The chain uses TRBV28 and TRBJ2-7; a weak D match, TRBD1 (6 bases). V lost 6 bases to trimming and J lost 7 bases, with 10 bases between them. The CDR3 is made up of 11 amino acids. The germline CDR1 and CDR2 sequences are MDHEN and SYDVKM. The CDR3 loop reads CASSTTGEQYF. The CDR3 coding sequence is TGTGCCAGCAGCACTACAGGGGAGCAGTACTTC.

V and J are TRBV30 and TRBJ2-2, with 10 nucleotides matching TRBD2. The CDR3 is 15 amino acids. After removal of 2 bases from V and 8 bases from J, the junction contained 8 bases not matched to a gene. Germline CDR1 is GTSNPN and CDR2 is SVGIG (reference sequence). The CDR3 spells CAWSKSGRAQGELFF. Written as DNA, the CDR3 is TGTGCCTGGAGTAAAAGCGGGAGGGCCCAGGGGGAGCTGTTTTTT.

The genes are TRBV4-1 and TRBJ1-2, with D perhaps TRBD1 (5 bases). CDR3 length: 17 amino acids. Germline V gene lookup returns CDR1 MGHRA and CDR2 YSYEKL. V shed 0 bases and J shed 8 bases, with 22 bases lying between them. CDR3 bases: TGCGCCAGCAGCCAAGATCAAAATATCGGCGAGGGGATGGGCTACACCTTC. This sequence encodes CASSQDQNIGEGMGYTF.

The chain uses TRBV11-2 and TRBJ1-4, with D hard to call. The CDR3 sequence is 15 residues long. Per the germline V gene, CDR1 is SGHAT and CDR2 is FQNNGV. V was shortened by 5 bases and J by 0 bases, with 10 bases between the two germline ends. CDR3 in amino acids: CASSPLSATNEKLFF. CDR3 DNA sequence: TGTGCCAGCAGCCCTCTTAGCGCAACTAATGAAAAACTGTTTTTT.

The rearrangement joins TRBV4-3 to TRBJ1-1; no reliable D call. The CDR3 spans 16 residues. The germline V and J ends were trimmed by 0 bases and 7 bases, with 18 bases remaining between them. Germline CDR1 is LGHNA and CDR2 is YSLEER. The DNA for the CDR3 is TGCGCCAGCAGCCAAGAAAGTATTGCCGAAGGGAGTGAAGCTTTCTTT. Translation gives CASSQESIAEGSEAFF.

The chain combines TRBV4-3 with TRBJ2-7, with 7 bases aligning to TRBD2. V lost 0 bases and J lost 2; bases outside the gene matches: 4. This CDR3 region has 15 residues. Germline CDR1 and CDR2: LGHNA and YSLEER. CDR3 nucleotides: TGCGCCAGCAGCCAAGATCGGCGGGGGACCTACGAGCAGTACTTC. This encodes CASSQDRRGTYEQYF.

The chain carries TRBV7-3 and TRBJ2-1; possible D gene TRBD2, 5 bases. Germline loops: CDR1 SGHTA, CDR2 FQGTGA. This CDR3 is built from 17 residues. V shed 5 bases and J shed 9 bases, with 26 bases lying between them. The chain's CDR3 is CASSPRTDFSGRSEQFF. As DNA, the CDR3 is TGTGCCAGCAGCCCACGGACGGACTTCTCTGGCCGGAGTGAGCAGTTCTTC.

This sequence joins TRBV19 and TRBJ1-1; no firm D call. This CDR3 region has 13 residues. V lost 3 bases, J lost 3 bases, and 8 bases lay in between. Germline V lookup: CDR1 LNHDA, CDR2 SQIVND (reference sequence). The CDR3 coding sequence is TGTGCCAGTAGTATTAAGGGTTACACTGAAGCTTTCTTT. It translates to CASSIKGYTEAFF.

The chain has TRBV9 and TRBJ2-7; D is possibly TRBD1 (6 bases). Germline V gene lookup returns CDR1 SGDLS and CDR2 YYNGEE. V lost 0 bases to trimming and J lost 0 bases, with 19 bases between them. The CDR3 runs to 18 residues. The CDR3 region is CASSVDIGGGQSSYEQYF. DNA for the CDR3: TGTGCCAGCAGCGTAGATATTGGTGGGGGCCAAAGCTCCTACGAGCAGTACTTC. Based on the CDR3 plus reference TRBV9 and TRBJ2-7, the full variable domain is DSGVTQTPKHLITATGQRVTLRCSPRSGDLSVYWYQQSLDQGLQFLIQYYNGEERAKGNILERFSAQQFPDLHSELNLSSLELGDSALYFCASSVDIGGGQSSYEQYFGPGTRLTVT.

The CDR3 loop reads CASSLGQGVEKLFF. As DNA, the CDR3 is TGTGCCAGCAGCTTGGGACAGGGTGTTGAAAAACTGTTTTTT. The genes are TRBV7-6 and TRBJ1-4, with 9 bases that match TRBD1. Germline lookup yields CDR1 SGHVS and CDR2 FNYEAQ. The trim removed 3 bases at V and 7 bases at J, leaving 3 bases unmatched. The CDR3 totals 14 residues.